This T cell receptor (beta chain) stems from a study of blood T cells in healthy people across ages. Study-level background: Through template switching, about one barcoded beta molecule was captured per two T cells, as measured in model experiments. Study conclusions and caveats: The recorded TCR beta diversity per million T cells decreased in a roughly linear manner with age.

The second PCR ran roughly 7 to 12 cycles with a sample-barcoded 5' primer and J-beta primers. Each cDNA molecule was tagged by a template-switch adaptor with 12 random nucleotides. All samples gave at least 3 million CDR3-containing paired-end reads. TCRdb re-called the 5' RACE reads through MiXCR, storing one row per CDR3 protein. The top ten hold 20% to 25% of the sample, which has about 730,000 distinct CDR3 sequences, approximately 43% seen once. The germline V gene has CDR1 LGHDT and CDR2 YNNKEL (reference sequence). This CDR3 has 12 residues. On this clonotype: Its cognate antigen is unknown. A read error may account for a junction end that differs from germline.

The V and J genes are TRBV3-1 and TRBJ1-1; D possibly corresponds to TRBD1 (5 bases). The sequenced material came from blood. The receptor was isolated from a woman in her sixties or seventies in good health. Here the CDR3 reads CAGSARGHEAFF. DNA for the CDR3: TGTGCCGGCAGCGCTAGGGGCCATGAAGCTTTCTTT.